Listed here are 18 T cell receptor beta chains from one sample, sequenced in a study of T cells in Graves' hyperthyroidism and ophthalmopathy. TCR beta CDR3 regions were amplified from RNA transcripts. First-round RT-PCR targeting the TCR CDR3 was performed with the HTBI primer set. Each CDR3 protein is one row after TCRdb ran MiXCR on the multiplex PCR reads. The sample has 370,000 or so distinct CDR3 sequences; about 14% are singletons. The specimen was blood. These receptors were obtained from a man between 25 and 39 years old with Graves' hyperthyroidism that later progressed to Graves' ophthalmopathy.

This clonotype was seen many times. The rearrangement joins TRBV28 to TRBJ1-4; 8 nucleotides agree with TRBD1. Unmatched junction bases numbered 7, after V lost 2 bases and J lost 8 bases. The germline gives CDR1 MDHEN, CDR2 SYDVKM. The CDR3 totals 15 residues. CDR3 sequence: CASSLADRVNEKLFF. The CDR3 nucleotides read TGTGCCAGCAGTTTAGCGGACAGGGTTAACGAAAAACTGTTTTTT.

V is TRBV4-1 and J is TRBJ2-3, with D hard to call. Germline V gives CDR1 MGHRA, CDR2 YSYEKL. Trimming left V 0 bases short and J 5 bases short, with 6 bases between. This CDR3 region has 13 residues. As DNA, the CDR3 is TGCGCCAGCAGCCAAGATCGGAGAGATACGCAGTATTTT. This encodes CASSQDRRDTQYF.

This clonotype appeared many times. The rearrangement links TRBV27 to TRBJ2-2; the D gene is possibly TRBD2 (5 bases). The CDR3 sequence is 13 residues long. V was clipped by 3 bases and J by 6 bases, with 8 bases between them. Looked up from germline, CDR1 is MNHEY and CDR2 is SMNVEV (reference sequence). CDR3 DNA sequence: TGTGCCAGCAGTTTCCTGGGAGCCGGGGAGCTGTTTTTT. Protein sequence: CASSFLGAGELFF.

The V gene is TRBV6-5, the J gene TRBJ1-1; 8 nucleotides align to TRBD1. Germline trimming cut 2 bases from V and 4 bases from J; bases unmatched to any gene: 3. The CDR3 spans 14 residues. Germline values: CDR1 MNHEY, CDR2 SVGAGI. In DNA, the CDR3 is TGTGCCAGCAGTTACAGAACAGGGGGCACTGAAGCTTTCTTT. Translated, it gives CASSYRTGGTEAFF.

This clonotype came up many times. The V call is TRBV12-3 or TRBV12-4, the J call TRBJ2-7; possibly TRBD1 for D (6 bases). The ends were cut back, 6 bases at V and 0 bases at J, with 18 bases in the middle. The CDR3 length is 16 residues. The CDR3 DNA follows: TGTGCCAGCAGCCTCCAGGGGTTCTGGAGCTCCTACGAGCAGTACTTC. This gives the protein CASSLQGFWSSYEQYF.

This clonotype was detected a few times. This sequence joins TRBV10-2 and TRBJ2-3, with 12 bases fitting TRBD2. The germline V gene encodes CDR1 WSHSY and CDR2 SAAADI. The CDR3 has 15 amino acids. J lost 2 bases, V lost 6 bases, and 3 bases had no gene match. CDR3 bases: TGCGCCAGCAGGGCTAGCGGGGGGGTCACAGATACGCAGTATTTT. Its translation is CASRASGGVTDTQYF.

This clonotype was observed a few times. J is TRBJ1-5 and V is TRBV6-1; D remains ambiguous. Germline V gene sequence: CDR1 MNHNS, CDR2 SASEGT. The CDR3 consists of 13 residues. Trimming pared 6 bases from V and 4 bases from J, leaving 10 bases between. The CDR3 nucleotides are TGTGCCAGCAGATCCCTGAGAAATCAGCCCCAGCATTTT. This gives the protein CASRSLRNQPQHF.

The rearrangement uses TRBV19 and TRBJ1-6; the D is unclear. Germline-derived CDR1 and CDR2 are LNHDA and SQIVND (reference sequence). The V and J ends lost 3 bases and 7 bases respectively, with 16 bases between them. The CDR3 spans 16 residues. The CDR3 here is CASSISPARLNSPLHF. Here the CDR3 DNA reads TGTGCCAGTAGTATTTCTCCGGCCAGGCTCAATTCACCCCTCCACTTT.

Ten or more counts support this clonotype. The V gene is TRBV6-1, the J gene TRBJ2-7; D might be TRBD2 (6 bases). CDR3 length equals 12 residues. Per germline, CDR1 MNHNS and CDR2 SASEGT. Deletions cut 5 bases from V and 9 bases from J, with 14 bases between. For the CDR3, the DNA is TGTGCCAGCAGTCCCACCGCGGGATTGCAGTACTTC. This translates into CASSPTAGLQYF.

This clonotype has at least ten counts. The genes are TRBV5-6 and TRBJ2-5, with TRBD2 matching 10 bases. The V gene's germline CDR1 is SGHDT and CDR2 YYEEEE. Trimming cost V 0 bases and J 5 bases; bases outside gene matches: 4. CDR3 length: 15 residues. The DNA of the CDR3 is TGTGCCAGCAGCTTGGAGCGGGGGGGCCGCGAGACCCAGTACTTC. Protein sequence: CASSLERGGRETQYF.

This clonotype occurred many times. The CDR3 DNA sequence: TGTGCCAGCAGCCAAGCCTATTCGGAACACTATGAAGCTTTCTTT. Translating gives CASSQAYSEHYEAFF. The V call is TRBV14, the J call TRBJ1-1, with D unresolved. With 1 base removed from V and 7 bases from J, the gap between germline ends came to 16 bases. Germline values: CDR1 SGHDN, CDR2 FVKESK. CDR3 size: 15 residues.

This clonotype has just a few counts. The V gene is TRBV5-5, the J gene TRBJ2-1; tentatively, D is TRBD2 (5 bases). The CDR3 is 16 residues long. V was cut by 0 bases and J by 1 base, with 11 bases left in between. Germline V gene sequence: CDR1 SGHKS, CDR2 YYEKEE (reference sequence). The CDR3 loop reads CASSLAIGESYNEQFF. CDR3 DNA: TGTGCCAGCAGCTTGGCCATCGGGGAATCCTACAATGAGCAGTTCTTC.

The rearrangement links TRBV25-1 to TRBJ1-2; 11 bases map to TRBD1. The CDR3 is 13 amino acids. The germline CDR1 and CDR2 sequences are MGHDK and SYGVNS. The V and J ends lost 8 bases and 6 bases, in that order; junction bases with no gene match: 5. The CDR3 protein is CASWTGGLDGYTF. CDR3 sequence (DNA): TGTGCCAGCTGGACAGGGGGCCTCGATGGCTACACCTTC.

This clonotype was observed at least ten times. Mismatch with germline at one junction end may stem from a read error. V usage is TRBV28 and J usage is TRBJ2-5, with TRBD2 identical over 10 bases. Germline V CDR1 and CDR2: MDHEN, SYDVKM. This CDR3 spans 13 amino acids. This CDR3 reads CAGSGGAQETQYF. DNA of the CDR3: TGTGCCGGCAGCGGGGGGGCCCAAGAGACCCAGTACTTC.

There are a few counts of this clonotype. V usage is TRBV5-5 and J usage is TRBJ1-4; TRBD1 might be the D (5 bases). The CDR3 is made up of 13 amino acids. V was shortened by 5 bases and J by 5 bases, with 10 bases between the two germline ends. Looked up from germline, CDR1 is SGHKS and CDR2 is YYEKEE (reference sequence). The chain's CDR3 is CASRPQGNEKLFF. The CDR3 nucleotides are TGTGCCAGCAGACCGCAGGGAAATGAAAAACTGTTTTTT.

Of note for this clonotype: This sequence may be a read error, since a much larger clone differs from it by one base. This chain links TRBV2 with TRBJ1-4; D is perhaps TRBD1 (5 bases). CDR1 and CDR2 from the germline V gene are SNHLY and FYNNEI. V lost 3 bases and J lost 8, with 13 bases in between. There are 14 residues in the CDR3. CDR3 region: CASSDGGTVEKLFF. CDR3 nucleotide sequence: TGTGCCAGCAGTGATGGCGGGACGGTCGAAAAACTGTTTTTT.

This clonotype showed up just a few times. V usage is TRBV3-1 and J usage is TRBJ2-2, with a weak D call TRBD1 (6 bases). V lost 0 bases and J 3 bases, leaving 14 bases between the germline ends. Germline V gene lookup returns CDR1 LGHDT and CDR2 YNNKEL (reference sequence). The CDR3 length is 17 residues. The CDR3 is CASSQDTWQGYTGELFF. CDR3 coding DNA: TGTGCCAGCAGCCAAGATACATGGCAGGGGTACACCGGGGAGCTGTTTTTT.

This clonotype was seen repeatedly, ten times or more. This rearrangement joins TRBV27 to TRBJ1-5, with D unresolved. Looked up from germline, CDR1 is MNHEY and CDR2 is SMNVEV (reference sequence). The CDR3 extends over 13 amino acids. The V end was cut by 6 bases, the J end by 6 bases, with 12 bases between. CDR3 in amino acids: CASSIWVGQPQHF. The CDR3 bases are TGTGCCAGCAGCATTTGGGTAGGTCAGCCCCAGCATTTT.